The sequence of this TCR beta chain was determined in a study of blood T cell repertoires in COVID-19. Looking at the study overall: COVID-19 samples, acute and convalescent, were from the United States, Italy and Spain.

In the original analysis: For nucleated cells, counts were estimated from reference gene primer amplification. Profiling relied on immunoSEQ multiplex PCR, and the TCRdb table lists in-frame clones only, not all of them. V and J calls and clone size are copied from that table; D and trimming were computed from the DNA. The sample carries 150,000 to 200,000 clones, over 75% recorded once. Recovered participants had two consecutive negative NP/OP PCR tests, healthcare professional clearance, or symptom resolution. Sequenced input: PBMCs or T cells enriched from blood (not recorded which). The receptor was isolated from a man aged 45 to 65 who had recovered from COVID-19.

CDR3 sequence reads: CASSLLGTGVGGANVLTF. The CDR3 DNA follows: TGTGCCAGCAGTTTATTAGGGACAGGGGTTGGTGGGGCCAACGTCCTGACTTTC. The chain recombines TRBV28 with TRBJ2-6, with 10 positions matching TRBD1. The CDR3 spans 18 residues. V gave up 1 base and J gave up 3 bases; unmatched junction bases: 6. Per germline, CDR1 MDHEN and CDR2 SYDVKM.